This T cell receptor beta chain comes out of a study of T cell repertoires in cytomegalovirus infection. Turning to the study itself: Matching HLA type and CMV infection were both indicated by public TCR beta signatures.

Each CDR3 protein gets one entry after TCRdb re-called the reads with MiXCR. The sample holds about 55,000 distinct CDR3 sequences, around 18% seen once. Details on this clonotype: Its target is unknown.

The TCR originated in a human donor in good health (CMV status not recorded). Some clones in this sample may be carry-over from other donors' samples. The sequenced sample was CD8+ T cells from cultured PBMCs, obtained from culture after CMV antigen stimulation.

CDR3 in DNA: TGTGCCAGCAATACCCCTCGGGGAGGGCCGAACACTGAAGCTTTCTTT. The encoded protein is CASNTPRGGPNTEAFF. The J gene is TRBJ1-1, the V gene TRBV12-3 or TRBV12-4; D unclear. The V gene lost 7 bases and the J gene lost 1 base, with 19 bases spanning the gap. This CDR3 spans 16 amino acids.